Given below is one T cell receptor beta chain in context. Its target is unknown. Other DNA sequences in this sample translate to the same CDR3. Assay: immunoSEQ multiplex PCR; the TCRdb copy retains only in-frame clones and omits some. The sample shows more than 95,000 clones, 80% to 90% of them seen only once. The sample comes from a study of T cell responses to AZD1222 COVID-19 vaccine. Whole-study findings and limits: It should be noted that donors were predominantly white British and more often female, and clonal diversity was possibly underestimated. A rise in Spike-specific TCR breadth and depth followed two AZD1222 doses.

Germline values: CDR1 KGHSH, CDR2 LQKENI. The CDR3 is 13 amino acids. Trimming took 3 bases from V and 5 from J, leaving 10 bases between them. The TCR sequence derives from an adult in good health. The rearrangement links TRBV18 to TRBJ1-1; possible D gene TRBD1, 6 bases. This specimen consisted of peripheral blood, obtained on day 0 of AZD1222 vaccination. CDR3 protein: CASSPPGDTEAFF. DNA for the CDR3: TGTGCCAGCTCACCGCCAGGGGATACTGAAGCTTTCTTT.